Below are 29 T cell receptor beta chains sequenced from a single sample in a study of radiation and T cells in renal cell carcinoma. Sequencing was performed with immunoSEQ multiplex PCR; in TCRdb, only in-frame clones are kept and a portion is missing. This table has approximately 120,000 clones, roughly four fifths appearing once. Time point denoted: blood 2 weeks post-SBRT. Indicated treatment: 15 Gy SBRT to primary tumor, nephrectomy 4 weeks later. Sequenced here: blood, sampled from a patient whose treatment included radiotherapy and nephrectomy. These receptors all stem from a man between 45 and 60 years old with renal cell carcinoma.

V is TRBV4-1 and J is TRBJ2-3; 9 nucleotides align to TRBD2. The CDR3 runs to 17 residues. V lost 2 bases to trimming and J lost 4 bases; unmatched junction nucleotides: 10. Germline lookup yields CDR1 MGHRA and CDR2 YSYEKL. CDR3 nucleotides: TGCGCCAGCAGCCAACGGATCAGCGGGGGGTTTCCAGATACGCAGTATTTT. Amino acid sequence: CASSQRISGGFPDTQYF.

The chain recombines TRBV4-3 with TRBJ1-2; TRBD1 aligns across 9 bases. Germline V gene sequence: CDR1 LGHNA, CDR2 YSLEER. This CDR3 region has 15 residues. V gave up 0 bases and J gave up 8 bases; unmatched junction bases: 7. Here the CDR3 DNA reads TGCGCCAGCAGCCAAGAAAAGACAGGGGGAAACGGCTACACCTTC. This translates into CASSQEKTGGNGYTF.

This chain links TRBV27 with TRBJ1-1; D is perhaps TRBD1 (5 bases). Germline V gives CDR1 MNHEY, CDR2 SMNVEV (reference sequence). V was clipped by 5 bases and J by 4 bases, with 11 bases between them. The CDR3 consists of 13 residues. This CDR3 reads CASSNGQITEAFF. The DNA for the CDR3 is TGTGCCAGCAGTAACGGACAAATCACTGAAGCTTTCTTT.

This chain connects TRBV5-1 to TRBJ1-3; a weak D match, TRBD1 (6 bases). Germline CDR1 and CDR2: SGHRS and YFSETQ. The V gene lost 4 bases and the J gene lost 2 bases, with 16 bases spanning the gap. The CDR3 is made up of 16 amino acids. The CDR3 coding sequence is TGCGCCAGCAGCCTTTCGAGAACAGGGACTGGAAACACCATATATTTT. It encodes CASSLSRTGTGNTIYF.

CDR3 region: CASSLGTPGLAGGSYEQYF. The DNA for the CDR3 is TGTGCCAGCAGCTTAGGGACCCCGGGACTAGCGGGGGGATCCTACGAGCAGTACTTC. The J gene is TRBJ2-7, the V gene TRBV27, with 15 bases aligning to TRBD2. V dropped 6 bases and J dropped 1; count of bases not matched to a gene: 13. This CDR3 comprises 19 residues. Looked up from germline, CDR1 is MNHEY and CDR2 is SMNVEV (reference sequence).

The chain couples TRBV19 to TRBJ2-7; 7 bases match TRBD2. V dropped 6 bases and J dropped 0; count of bases not matched to a gene: 5. CDR1 is LNHDA and CDR2 is SQIVND in the germline V gene (reference sequence). There are 14 residues in the CDR3. CDR3 sequence reads: CASRPAGNSYEQYF. In DNA form, the CDR3 reads TGTGCCAGTAGACCAGCGGGAAACTCCTACGAGCAGTACTTC.

The chain is built from TRBV21-1 and TRBJ2-7; TRBD2 is the table's D call, not checked against the DNA. TRBV21-1 is labeled a pseudogene. The CDR3 is 18 amino acids. DNA for the CDR3: TGTGCCAGCAGCAAAGGTAGTAGCGGGGGTTCCAGCTCCTACGAGCAGTACTTC. Encoded protein: CASSKGSSGGSSSYEQYF.

This chain links TRBV7-2 with TRBJ1-1; no definite D call. The CDR3 has 13 residues. The germline V gene encodes CDR1 SGHTA and CDR2 FQGNSA. Trimming stripped 5 bases from V and 3 bases from J, with 10 bases between. The CDR3 loop is CASSQTVDTEAFF. The CDR3 DNA follows: TGTGCCAGCAGCCAGACGGTTGACACTGAAGCTTTCTTT.

The V gene is TRBV5-1, the J gene TRBJ1-5; weak D call: TRBD1 (5 bases). The length of the CDR3 is 14 residues. Trimming took off 0 bases at V and 4 bases at J, with 8 bases between the two ends. Per germline, CDR1 SGHRS and CDR2 YFSETQ. CDR3 sequence: CASSLGAGNQPQHF. The CDR3 DNA reads TGCGCCAGCAGCTTGGGGGCAGGGAATCAGCCCCAGCATTTT.

The CDR3 protein is CASSPDTANTGELFF. The CDR3 DNA follows: TGTGCCAGCTCACCGGACACGGCGAACACCGGGGAGCTGTTTTTT. The V call is TRBV18, the J call TRBJ2-2, with D perhaps TRBD1 (5 bases). With 3 bases removed from V and 0 bases from J, the gap between germline ends came to 8 bases. CDR1 KGHSH and CDR2 LQKENI come from the germline V gene. CDR3 length equals 15 residues. The full variable domain, in which reference TRBV18 and TRBJ2-2 provide the parts outside the CDR3, is NAGVMQNPRHLVRRRGQEARLRCSPMKGHSHVYWYRQLPEEGLKFMVYLQKENIIDESGMPKERFSAEFPKEGPSILRIQQVVRGDSAAYFCASSPDTANTGELFFGEGSRLTVL.

The rearrangement joins TRBV5-1 to TRBJ2-1; 9 bases line up with TRBD1. Germline loops: CDR1 SGHRS, CDR2 YFSETQ. CDR3 length: 15 amino acids. The trim removed 5 bases at V and 6 bases at J, leaving 9 bases unmatched. The CDR3 sequence is CASSPGTGIPNEQFF. DNA for the CDR3: TGCGCCAGCAGTCCCGGGACAGGGATCCCCAATGAGCAGTTCTTC.

The chain recombines TRBV4-1 with TRBJ2-2; D is ambiguous. Trimming removed 4 bases from V and 3 bases from J, with 6 bases in between. CDR1 MGHRA and CDR2 YSYEKL come from the germline V gene. This CDR3 is 13 amino acids long. Written as DNA, the CDR3 is TGCGCCAGCAGCCCATTATACACCGGGGAGCTGTTTTTT. This translates into CASSPLYTGELFF.

The rearrangement joins TRBV2 to TRBJ2-1; D is ambiguous. This CDR3 comprises 11 residues. From germline, CDR1 is SNHLY and CDR2 FYNNEI. The germline V and J ends were trimmed by 0 bases and 11 bases, with 5 bases remaining between them. Here the CDR3 DNA reads TGTGCCAGCAGTGAAGCCAGGAAGCAGTTCTTC. Translating gives CASSEARKQFF.

This clone was seen once. V and J are TRBV2 and TRBJ2-7, with D possibly being TRBD2 (6 bases). The CDR3 totals 14 residues. Looked up from germline, CDR1 is SNHLY and CDR2 is FYNNEI. V dropped 6 bases and J dropped 1 base, with 13 bases sitting between them. The CDR3 bases are TGTGCCAGCAGAAAGTGGGACTTTTCCTACGAGCAGTACTTC. Protein: CASRKWDFSYEQYF.

The V and J genes are TRBV6-1 and TRBJ1-1; D uncertain. The CDR3 runs 14 residues. CDR1 MNHNS and CDR2 SASEGT come from the germline V gene. Trimming took off 4 bases at V and 0 bases at J, with 9 bases between the two ends. The CDR3: CASSVGVVNTEAFF. The DNA for the CDR3 is TGTGCCAGCAGTGTTGGTGTCGTGAACACTGAAGCTTTCTTT.

This sequence joins TRBV30 and TRBJ1-2, with 10 positions matching TRBD1. CDR1 is GTSNPN and CDR2 is SVGIG in the germline V gene (reference sequence). The CDR3 is made up of 13 amino acids. V was pared by 2 bases and J by 8 bases, with 5 bases of the junction left unmatched. The CDR3 reads CAWSPTGGLGYTF. Written as DNA, the CDR3 is TGTGCCTGGAGTCCGACAGGGGGCTTGGGCTACACCTTC.

This clone was found once. V usage is TRBV27 and J usage is TRBJ1-2; D unclear. The length of the CDR3 is 14 residues. V was pared by 4 bases and J by 4 bases, with 13 bases between. Germline V gene data show CDR1 as MNHEY and CDR2 as SMNVEV (reference sequence). CDR3 in amino acids: CASSSGTRFYGYTF. CDR3 nucleotide sequence: TGTGCCAGCAGTTCAGGAACGAGGTTCTATGGCTACACCTTC.

The gene calls are TRBV9 and TRBJ1-4; D is possibly TRBD1 (5 bases). In germline, CDR1 is SGDLS, CDR2 YYNGEE. Trimming cost V 0 bases and J 4 bases, with 10 bases left between them. The CDR3 runs to 15 residues. In DNA, the CDR3 is TGTGCCAGCAGCGTAGGCATCGGGGGTAATGAAAAACTGTTTTTT. This encodes CASSVGIGGNEKLFF.

This clone showed up just once. V and J are TRBV15 and TRBJ2-3; possibly TRBD1 for D (6 bases). The germline V gene has CDR1 LNHNV and CDR2 YYDKDF (reference sequence). Trimming took off 0 bases at V and 0 bases at J, with 10 bases between the two ends. This CDR3 spans 16 amino acids. The CDR3 coding sequence is TGTGCCACCAGCAGAGACAAGGGGGTAAGCACAGATACGCAGTATTTT. Translating gives CATSRDKGVSTDTQYF.

J is TRBJ1-2 and V is TRBV7-9; TRBD1 is a possible D gene (5 bases). CDR1 and CDR2 from the germline V gene are SEHNR and FQNEAQ (reference sequence). Between the trimmed V and J ends, which lost 5 bases and 8 bases, there was a span of 15 bases. This CDR3 contains 13 residues. The chain's CDR3 is CASSLQEFGGYTF. The CDR3 region has the DNA TGTGCCAGCAGCCTACAGGAATTCGGAGGCTACACCTTC.

This rearrangement joins TRBV28 to TRBJ1-2; D unclear. V was pared by 3 bases and J by 7 bases, with 24 bases between. CDR1 and CDR2 from the germline V gene are MDHEN and SYDVKM. The CDR3 consists of 17 residues. The CDR3 here is CASSLGTVVVGFSGYTF. The DNA of the CDR3 is TGTGCCAGCAGTTTGGGAACTGTTGTGGTGGGCTTTTCTGGCTACACCTTC.

The J gene is TRBJ2-7, the V gene TRBV11-2; TRBD1 agrees at 10 bases. This CDR3 region has 15 residues. Germline CDR1 SGHAT, CDR2 FQNNGV. With 5 bases clipped from V and 3 bases from J, the junction kept 7 bases outside the gene matches. This CDR3 reads CASSRGQGQLYEQYF. The CDR3 region has the DNA TGTGCCAGCAGCAGGGGACAGGGGCAACTCTACGAGCAGTACTTC.

V and J are TRBV21-1 and TRBJ1-5. TRBV21-1 is marked as a pseudogene. CDR3 length equals 15 residues. The CDR3 nucleotides read TGTGCCAGCAGCAAAGGGGGCGGCGGGGCTCAGCCCCAGCATTTT. Its protein is CASSKGGGGAQPQHF.

V is TRBV30 and J is TRBJ2-1; TRBD1 matches at 8 bases. CDR1 is GTSNPN and CDR2 is SVGIG in the germline V gene (reference sequence). The CDR3 spans 19 residues. Trimming at V came to 4 bases and at J to 0 bases, leaving 17 bases not matched to a gene. The CDR3 loop is CAWNRGQGARISSYNEQFF. Here the CDR3 DNA reads TGTGCCTGGAACCGTGGGCAGGGGGCTAGGATTAGCTCCTACAATGAGCAGTTCTTC.

The chain recombines TRBV30 with TRBJ2-1, with 7 bases identical to TRBD2. Germline loops: CDR1 GTSNPN, CDR2 SVGIG (reference sequence). The CDR3 extends over 15 amino acids. Unmatched junction bases numbered 5, after V lost 1 base and J lost 2 bases. The CDR3 nucleotides are TGTGCCTGGAGTGGGGAGGGGTGGGCCTACAATGAGCAGTTCTTC. Translating it yields CAWSGEGWAYNEQFF.

The chain uses TRBV7-8 and TRBJ1-4, with 7 bases that match TRBD1. The germline CDR1 and CDR2 sequences are SGHVS and FQNEAQ. V dropped 7 bases and J dropped 4; count of bases not matched to a gene: 9. This CDR3 is 15 amino acids long. The CDR3 sequence: CASTFERGRNEKLFF. DNA of the CDR3: TGTGCCAGCACCTTTGAAAGGGGGCGTAATGAAAAACTGTTTTTT.

V is TRBV10-3 and J is TRBJ2-7; possible D gene TRBD2, 6 bases. The germline gives CDR1 ENHRY, CDR2 SYGVKD. Trimming removed 5 bases at V and 6 bases at J, with 23 bases between. This CDR3 region has 16 residues. The CDR3, as DNA: TGTGCCATCAGTCCGAAGGGAGCGCGGGACTTTAGCGAGCAGTACTTC. Amino acid sequence: CAISPKGARDFSEQYF.

The V and J genes are TRBV2 and TRBJ1-2; perhaps TRBD1 as D (6 bases). Germline-derived CDR1 and CDR2 are SNHLY and FYNNEI. The V end was cut by 0 bases, the J end by 5 bases, with 13 bases between. CDR3 length equals 15 residues. The CDR3 region is CASSEARGEGYGYTF. CDR3 DNA sequence: TGTGCCAGCAGTGAAGCAAGGGGGGAGGGATATGGCTACACCTTC.

The chain has TRBV16 and TRBJ2-1; TRBD1 aligns across 8 bases. The V gene's germline CDR1 is KGHSY and CDR2 FQNENV. Germline trimming cut 2 bases from V and 2 bases from J; bases unmatched to any gene: 2. The CDR3 spans 15 residues. CDR3 sequence (DNA): TGTGCCAGCAGCCAAGCAGGGGGCGCCTACAATGAGCAGTTCTTC. Translated, it gives CASSQAGGAYNEQFF.